The source of this T cell receptor beta chain is a study of T cells after yellow fever vaccination (dated by TCRdb to the late 2010s). Regarding the research as a whole: The SMART-Seq v4 Ultra Low Input RNA kit was used to prepare libraries from fractions with low cell numbers. To track T-cell clones before and after primary and booster YFV17D yellow fever vaccination, bulk TCR alpha and beta repertoires were sequenced longitudinally. The cohort comprised two healthy male donors, one aged 18 to 29 and one aged 30 to 39 years. Blood was drawn at multiple timepoints before and after primary and secondary immunization, with bulk PBMC replicates and cell subsets isolated. The research as a whole found: A small share of clonotypes was detected in both CD4 and CD8 compartments, with the overlap likely arising from convergent recombination. The secondary T-cell response was found to be weaker but faster than the primary response, with a peak reached on day 5 rather than on day 15. Only two donors were included in the study, so the extent to which the findings can be generalized is limited. Most clones expanded after primary vaccination (approximately 96% of CD4 and about 85% of CD8) were re-detected after the booster, suggesting that broad memory maintenance occurred. Computational filtering was required because FACS-sorted repertoires could contain abundant contaminating clonotypes from the bulk population.

In the paper's terms, the treatment or condition label means: live attenuated yellow fever vaccine strain. A standard Ficoll-Paque protocol was used to isolate PBMCs from peripheral blood. Dynabeads CD4 and CD8 positive selection kits were used to isolate CD4 and CD8 T-cell fractions. TriZol was used to extract RNA from bulk PBMCs, from CD4 and CD8 fractions, and from dextramer-positive and dextramer-negative fractions. A remark on this clonotype: The antigen this receptor binds is unknown. No quality values exist for individual bases; no much larger clone is one base distant.

Synthesis of TCR cDNA relied on 5'RACE template switching, a step that introduced a universal primer site along with unique molecular identifiers. Priming for cDNA synthesis came from both the TCR alpha and TCR beta constant segments. Libraries were amplified in two PCR steps, with sample barcodes and sequencing adapters added in the second step. Sequencing of the libraries was done on either Illumina HiSeq 2500 (2x100 bp) or NovaSeq (2x150 bp). The study's own analysis went as follows. Demultiplexing of reads and collapsing into UMI consensus sequences were performed with MIGEC, and V(D)J alignment was carried out with MiXCR. Using edgeR on replicate PBMC samples, clonotypes were called vaccine-responding if FDR was below 0.01 and the log2 fold change was above 5 up to day 15. Bulk clonotypes were assigned CD4 or CD8 identity according to which sequenced CD4 or CD8 repertoire held them at higher abundance. TCRdb reworked the public reads: Q25 trimming with fastp, MiXCR clone assembly, productive beta chains retained. Records with the same CDR3 protein are collapsed into one entry carrying the most frequent genes and DNA. None of the V and J calls come from the authors' own analysis; TCRdb made them. In all, the sample holds 200,000 or so distinct CDR3 sequences, and 6.5% to 7.5% of those were seen once. The ten top clones hold 0.8% to 1.2% of the sample.

Counted from cysteine to phenylalanine, this CDR3 has 11 amino acids. This entry keeps only the CDR3 DNA: 33 bases, framed from base 1. CDR1 SEHNR and CDR2 FQNEAQ were looked up in the germline V gene (reference sequence). Trimming costs V 6 bases and J 11 bases, and their ends lie 13 bases apart. This TCR derives from a man aged 25 to 45 who received the YFV17D yellow fever vaccine. Here the sequenced sample was CD4+ T cells sorted from PBMCs, taken on the day of the yellow fever booster vaccination. The chain joins TRBV7-9 to TRBJ1-1; the D gene is unclear. The encoded CDR3 is CASRSVMGAFF. The DNA sequence follows: TGTGCCAGCAGATCAGTGATGGGGGCTTTCTTT.